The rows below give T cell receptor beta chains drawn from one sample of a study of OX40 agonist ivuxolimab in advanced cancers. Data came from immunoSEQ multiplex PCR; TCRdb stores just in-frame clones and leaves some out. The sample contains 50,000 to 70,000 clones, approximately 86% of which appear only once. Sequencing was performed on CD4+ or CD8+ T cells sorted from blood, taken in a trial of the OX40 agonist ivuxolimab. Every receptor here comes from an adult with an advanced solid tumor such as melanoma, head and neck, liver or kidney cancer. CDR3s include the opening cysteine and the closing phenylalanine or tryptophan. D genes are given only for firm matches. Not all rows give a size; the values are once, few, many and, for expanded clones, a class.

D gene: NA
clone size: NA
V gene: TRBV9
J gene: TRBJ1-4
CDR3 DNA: TGTGCCAGCACTAACCACGTCCGGGGTGAAAAACTGTTTTTT
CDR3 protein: CASTNHVRGEKLFF

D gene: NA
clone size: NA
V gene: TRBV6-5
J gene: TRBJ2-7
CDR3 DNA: TGTGCCAGCCGCGACCTCGACGGGAGCTCCTACGAGCAGTACTTC
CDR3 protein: CASRDLDGSSYEQYF

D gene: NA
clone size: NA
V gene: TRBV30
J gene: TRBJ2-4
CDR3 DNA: TGTGCCTGGAGTGTAAGTGGGGCCAAAAACATTCAGTACTTC
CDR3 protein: CAWSVSGAKNIQYF

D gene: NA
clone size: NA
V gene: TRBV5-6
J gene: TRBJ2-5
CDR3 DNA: TGTGCCAGCAGCTTGGGTCTGGGGCTGGGGCAAGCCGAGACCCAGTACTTC
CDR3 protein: CASSLGLGLGQAETQYF

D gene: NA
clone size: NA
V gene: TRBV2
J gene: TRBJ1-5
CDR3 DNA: TGTGCCAGCAGTGATACCGTCGGTAGCAATCAGCCCCAGCATTTT
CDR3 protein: CASSDTVGSNQPQHF

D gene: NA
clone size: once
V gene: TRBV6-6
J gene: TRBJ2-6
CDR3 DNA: TGTGCCAGCAGTTCCCAGTCTGCTGGGGCCAACGTCCTGACTTTC
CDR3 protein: CASSSQSAGANVLTF

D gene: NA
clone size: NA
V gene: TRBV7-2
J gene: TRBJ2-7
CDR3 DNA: TGTGCCAGCAGCTTAGGGGGGCACCGCGAGCAGTACTTC
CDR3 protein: CASSLGGHREQYF

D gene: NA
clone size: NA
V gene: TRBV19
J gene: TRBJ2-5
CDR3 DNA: TGTGCCAGTAGTTTACAGGGTTACGAGACCCAGTACTTC
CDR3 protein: CASSLQGYETQYF

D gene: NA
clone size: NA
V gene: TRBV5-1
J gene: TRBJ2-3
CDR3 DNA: TGCGCCAGCAGGCCCGGCGGAGTTCTTAGCACAGATACGCAGTATTTT
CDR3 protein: CASRPGGVLSTDTQYF

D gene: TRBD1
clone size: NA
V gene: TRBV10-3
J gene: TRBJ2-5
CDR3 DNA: TGTGCCATCAGTGGACAGGGCATCGAGACCCAGTACTTC
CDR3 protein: CAISGQGIETQYF

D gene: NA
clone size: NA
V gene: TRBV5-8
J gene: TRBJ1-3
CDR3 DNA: TGTGCCAGCAGCCCCCAGAGGGGGGGAATCGGAAACACCATATATTTT
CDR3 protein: CASSPQRGGIGNTIYF

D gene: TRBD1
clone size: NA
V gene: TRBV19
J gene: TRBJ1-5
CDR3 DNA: TGTGCCAGTAGTATCGGACAGGGGAGCAATCAGCCCCAGCATTTT
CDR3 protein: CASSIGQGSNQPQHF

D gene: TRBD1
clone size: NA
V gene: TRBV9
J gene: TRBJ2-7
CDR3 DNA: TGTGCCAGCAGCGACAGGGACAGGGTTGCCTACGAGCAGTACTTC
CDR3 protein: CASSDRDRVAYEQYF

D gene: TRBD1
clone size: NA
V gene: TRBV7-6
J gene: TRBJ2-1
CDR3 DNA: TGTGCCAGCAGCTTAAGGGGGCGGAGATACAATGAGCAGTTCTTC
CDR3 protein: CASSLRGRRYNEQFF

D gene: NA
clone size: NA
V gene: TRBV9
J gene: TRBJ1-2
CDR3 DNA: TGTGCCAGCAGCGTGAGTCCCAGGGTTTTTTCGTATGGCTACACCTTC
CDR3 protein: CASSVSPRVFSYGYTF

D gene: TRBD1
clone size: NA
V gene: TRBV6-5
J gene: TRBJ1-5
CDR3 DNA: TGTGCCAGTGGACAGGGGGTGTATCAGCCCCAGCATTTT
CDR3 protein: CASGQGVYQPQHF

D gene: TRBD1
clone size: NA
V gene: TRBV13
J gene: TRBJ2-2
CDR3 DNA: TGTGCCAGCAGCTCAAGATTAGCTCCCGGACAGGGGCACACCGGGGAGCTGTTTTTT
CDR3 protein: CASSSRLAPGQGHTGELFF